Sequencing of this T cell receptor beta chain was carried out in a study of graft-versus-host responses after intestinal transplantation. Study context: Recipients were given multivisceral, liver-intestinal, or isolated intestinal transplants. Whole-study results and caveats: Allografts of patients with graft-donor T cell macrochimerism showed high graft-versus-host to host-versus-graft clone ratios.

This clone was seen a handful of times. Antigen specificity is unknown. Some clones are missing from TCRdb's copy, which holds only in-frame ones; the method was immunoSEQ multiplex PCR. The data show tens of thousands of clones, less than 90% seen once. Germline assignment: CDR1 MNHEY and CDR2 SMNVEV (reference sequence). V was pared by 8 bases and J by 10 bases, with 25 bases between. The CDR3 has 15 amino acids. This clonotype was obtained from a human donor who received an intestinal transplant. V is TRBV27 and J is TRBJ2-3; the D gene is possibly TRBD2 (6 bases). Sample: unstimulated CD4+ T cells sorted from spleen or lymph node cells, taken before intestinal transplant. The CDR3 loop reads CASGTLSQPWNAQYF. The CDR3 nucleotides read TGTGCCAGCGGGACTCTATCACAGCCCTGGAATGCGCAGTATTTT.